Listed below are T cell receptor beta chains from one sample, sequenced in a study of T cell responses to AZD1222 COVID-19 vaccine. Method: immunoSEQ multiplex PCR; TCRdb's copy keeps in-frame clones and lacks some. The sample holds about 100,000 clones, 88% seen once. Specimen: peripheral blood, collected on day 0 of AZD1222 vaccination. The source is an adult in good health. The CDR3 runs from the conserved cysteine through the conserved F or W. The D gene is left open where the match is weak. A clone size is listed for some rows: how often the clone was seen (once, few, many), or a class if it is expanded.

j_call,clone_size,v_call,d_call,cdr3_nt,cdr3_aa
TRBJ1-6,NA,TRBV28,NA,TGTGCCAGCAGTCGGGTATCACCCCTCCACTTT,CASSRVSPLHF
TRBJ2-7,NA,TRBV18,NA,TGTGCCAGCTCACCCGGCTCCTACGAGCAGTACTTC,CASSPGSYEQYF
TRBJ2-7,NA,TRBV30,TRBD2,TGTGCCTGGAGTGCTGGAAGCGGGAGTGCCTACGAGCAGTACTTC,CAWSAGSGSAYEQYF
TRBJ2-7,NA,TRBV21-1,NA,TGTGCCAGCAGCAAAGCGCTTTATAGACTAGCGGGCTACGAGCAGTACTTC,CASSKALYRLAGYEQYF
TRBJ1-5,NA,TRBV28,TRBD1,TGTGCCAGCAGTATAACAGGGGAAAGCAATCAGCCCCAGCATTTT,CASSITGESNQPQHF
TRBJ2-2,NA,TRBV7-8,NA,TGTGCCAGCAGGGGGCGCGCGAACACCGGGGAGCTGTTTTTT,CASRGRANTGELFF
TRBJ2-5,once,TRBV5-4,TRBD2,TGTGCCAGCAGCCTGGGGGAGGGACTCCTCCAAGAGACCCAGTACTTC,CASSLGEGLLQETQYF
TRBJ1-5,once,TRBV28,NA,TGTGCCAGCAGTTTAATGACAGAAGGGAATCAGCCCCAGCATTTT,CASSLMTEGNQPQHF
TRBJ2-5,NA,TRBV6-2/TRBV6-3,TRBD1,TGTGCCAGCAGTTACTTCGACAGGGATCCACAAGAGACCCAGTACTTC,CASSYFDRDPQETQYF
TRBJ2-4,NA,TRBV27,NA,TGTGCCAGCAGAGCCCGAGGGGGAGTAGTCAAAAACATTCAGTACTTC,CASRARGGVVKNIQYF
TRBJ2-7,NA,TRBV10-2,NA,TGCGCCAGCGCCTCGGACTTGCGCTACGAGCAGTACTTC,CASASDLRYEQYF
TRBJ2-2,NA,TRBV28,NA,TGTGCCAGCGCCTCAGGAGTCACCGGGGAGCTGTTTTTT,CASASGVTGELFF
TRBJ1-2,NA,TRBV6-5,NA,TGTGCCAGCAGTTACCGCGGAGGTCGGGTTTACTATGGCTACACCTTC,CASSYRGGRVYYGYTF
TRBJ1-2,NA,TRBV29-1,TRBD1,TGCAGCGTTGAAAACCTGACAGGGGGCTATGGCTACACCTTC,CSVENLTGGYGYTF
TRBJ1-5,NA,TRBV7-2,NA,TGTGCCAGCAGCTTAGCCGTTACTTATAGCAATCAGCCCCAGCATTTT,CASSLAVTYSNQPQHF
TRBJ2-7,NA,TRBV6-2/TRBV6-3,NA,TGTGCCAGCAGTTACCCACCCCGCTACGAGCAGTACTTC,CASSYPPRYEQYF
TRBJ2-7,NA,TRBV7-2,NA,TGTGCCAGCAGCTTAGGGACTTCTAGCGTAGTCTACGAGCAGTACTTC,CASSLGTSSVVYEQYF
TRBJ1-6,NA,TRBV4-2,NA,TGTGCCAGCAGCCAAGGGGTGGCACAGAGCTCCTATAATTCACCCCTCCACTTT,CASSQGVAQSSYNSPLHF
TRBJ1-2,NA,TRBV20-1,NA,TGCAGTGCTAGAGATCTCTATGGCTACACCTTC,CSARDLYGYTF
TRBJ2-3,NA,TRBV27,TRBD2,TGTGCCAGCAGTTTTAGCGGGAGGGTAGATACGCAGTATTTT,CASSFSGRVDTQYF
TRBJ1-2,NA,TRBV7-9,TRBD1,TGTGCCAGCAGCCCGGGACAGGGAAACTATGGCTACACCTTC,CASSPGQGNYGYTF
TRBJ2-2,NA,TRBV7-8,NA,TGTGCCAGCAGTCAAGGGTGGAGCGGGGAGCTGTTTTTT,CASSQGWSGELFF
TRBJ1-1,NA,TRBV21-1,NA,TGTGCCATCGGAGGAGGCAGGGGCATGGGGACTGAAGCTTTCTTT,CAIGGGRGMGTEAFF
TRBJ2-7,once,TRBV18,NA,TGTGCCAGCTCACTCAACCCAAGGATGCCCTACGAGCAGTACTTC,CASSLNPRMPYEQYF
TRBJ2-7,once,TRBV4-3,TRBD1,TGCGCCAGCAGCCAAGGGACAGGGGTATTTTACGAGCAGTACTTC,CASSQGTGVFYEQYF
TRBJ2-7,few,TRBV7-9,NA,TGTGCCAGCAGCACTCAGGGCTCCTACGAGCAGTACTTC,CASSTQGSYEQYF
TRBJ2-3,NA,TRBV7-9,NA,TGTGCCAGCAGCACCCCCCGGGGTGAGGGGGTCGAATTCACAGATACGCAGTATTTT,CASSTPRGEGVEFTDTQYF
TRBJ1-5,NA,TRBV6-9,TRBD1,TGTGCCAGCACTACAGGGGGCTTCAATCAGCCCCAGCATTTT,CASTTGGFNQPQHF
TRBJ1-5,NA,TRBV18,NA,TGTGCCAGCTCACCAGCAATAACAGGGAAGAGCAATCAGCCCCAGCATTTT,CASSPAITGKSNQPQHF
TRBJ1-3,NA,TRBV9,NA,TGTGCCAGCAGCGGGACCGGGACCGTAGGAAACACCATATATTTT,CASSGTGTVGNTIYF